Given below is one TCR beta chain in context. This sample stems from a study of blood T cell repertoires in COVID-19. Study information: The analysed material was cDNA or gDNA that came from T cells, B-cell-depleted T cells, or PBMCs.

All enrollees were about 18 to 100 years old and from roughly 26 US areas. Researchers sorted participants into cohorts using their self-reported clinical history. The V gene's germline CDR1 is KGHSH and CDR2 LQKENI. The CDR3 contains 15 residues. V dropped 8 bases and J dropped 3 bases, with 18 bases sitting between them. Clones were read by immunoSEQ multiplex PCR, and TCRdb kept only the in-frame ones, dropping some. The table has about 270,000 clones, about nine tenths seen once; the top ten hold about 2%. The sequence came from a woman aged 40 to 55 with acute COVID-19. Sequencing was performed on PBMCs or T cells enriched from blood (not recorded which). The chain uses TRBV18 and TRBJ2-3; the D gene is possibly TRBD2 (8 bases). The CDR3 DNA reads TGTGCCAGCAGGCCCGGGAGGGGGCAGACAGATACGCAGTATTTT. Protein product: CASRPGRGQTDTQYF.